The clone carrying this T cell receptor beta chain came up many times. Its specificity is unknown. Genomic DNA served as the source from which two-round multiplex PCR generated TCR beta CDR3 amplicons. Primers specific to each TRBV and TRBJ gene drove first-round PCR. Second-round PCR used universal primers. One entry per CDR3 protein, called by TCRdb with MiXCR from the multiplex PCR reads. In the table there are 15,000 to 20,000 distinct CDR3 sequences, about 30% of which are singletons. This record belongs to a study of prognosis after radiotherapy for stage I lung cancer. The overall study: Approximately 14 of the patients were found to have newly diagnosed primary stage I lung tumors, and roughly 5 were living with oligometastatic NSCLC after surgical resection of the primary tumor. Findings and limits, study-wide: Differences in TRBV and TRBJ gene usage were reportedly observed between patients with and without metastases. Tumor-specific status of the expanded TCR clones was not determined in the analysis.

Trimming stripped 3 bases from V and 0 bases from J, with 6 bases between. The CDR3 contains 14 residues. Germline assignment: CDR1 PRHDT and CDR2 FYEKMQ (reference sequence). The TCR was taken from a donor aged 50 or older with non-small cell lung cancer. Here the sequenced sample was PBMCs, taken before or after stereotactic body radiation therapy (not recorded which). The chain carries TRBV13 and TRBJ1-3; D gene ambiguous. For the CDR3, the DNA is TGTGCCAGCAGCTTTGGCAGCTCTGGAAACACCATATATTTT. Residues: CASSFGSSGNTIYF.